This T cell receptor beta chain derives from a study of cytomegalovirus exposure and HLA in healthy donors. Looked up from germline, CDR1 is MNHNS and CDR2 is SASEGT. V was pared by 4 bases and J by 0 bases, with 10 bases between. The length of the CDR3 is 15 residues. A multiplex PCR was run with 60 Vbeta primers and 13 Jbeta primers. Per the original data handling: Per a later analysis, the number of unique TCR beta chains was some 82 million, of which 8.5 million to 11 million were shared. TCRdb keeps only in-frame clones here, not all; method: immunoSEQ multiplex PCR. The DNA gave D and trimming, while V, J and clone size come from that table. Its clone listing holds 95,000 to 150,000 clones.

This TCR was sampled from a man aged 18 to 30 in good health and CMV-seronegative. This chain joins TRBV6-1 and TRBJ1-3; D remains ambiguous. What was sequenced was PBMCs. Written as DNA, the CDR3 is TGTGCCAGCAGTGTTGAGGACTTCTCTGGAAACACCATATATTTT. It is translated as CASSVEDFSGNTIYF.